A selection of T cell receptor beta chains follows, all from one sample in a study of CD8 T cells in ankylosing spondylitis. TCRdb re-analysed the 5' RACE reads in MiXCR, keeping a single row per CDR3 protein. The repertoire holds some 700,000 distinct CDR3 sequences, roughly 20% seen once, with around 20% in the top ten. Sequences were obtained from blood, either unsorted or a sorted T cell fraction (not recorded which). The receptors derive from a male donor with ankylosing spondylitis. The CDR3 runs from the conserved cysteine through the conserved F or W. D genes are given only for firm matches.

V gene	CDR3 length	D gene	J gene	CDR3 protein
TRBV6-5	12	-	TRBJ1-5	CATPSAGQPQHF
TRBV5-1	18	-	TRBJ2-1	CASSLGGSGSGVDNEQFF
TRBV30	14	-	TRBJ2-4	CAWSEGLAKNIQYF
TRBV7-2	13	TRBD1	TRBJ1-1	CASSSRQGREAFF
TRBV5-1	14	-	TRBJ1-2	CASSWDVTGWGYTF
TRBV29-1	16	-	TRBJ1-1	CSVRGGSVFSNTEAFF
TRBV7-6	16	-	TRBJ2-5	CASTLGGQVLPETQYF
TRBV5-1	14	-	TRBJ2-3	CASSFEVGTDTQYF
TRBV29-1	13	-	TRBJ2-2	CSFTGLGTGELFF
TRBV7-9	15	TRBD1	TRBJ1-1	CASSHRPGGNTEAFF
TRBV7-9	14	-	TRBJ1-4	CASSEGHGNEKLFF
TRBV5-1	14	TRBD2	TRBJ2-1	CASIGLAGINEQFF
TRBV2	13	-	TRBJ2-6	CARKGSGANVLTF
TRBV20-1	13	-	TRBJ1-2	CSASPTADYGYTF
TRBV10-3	14	-	TRBJ1-2	CAISESPENYGYTF
TRBV20-1	16	TRBD1	TRBJ1-5	CSARDWDREYNQPQHF
TRBV12-3/TRBV12-4	15	TRBD2	TRBJ2-5	CASSLSNGRKETQYF
TRBV12-3/TRBV12-4	13	-	TRBJ2-2	CASTRMKGGELFF
TRBV6-1	13	TRBD1	TRBJ2-1	CASRPTGYNEQFF
TRBV5-1	15	TRBD2	TRBJ2-2	CASSSESGDTGELFF
TRBV14	14	-	TRBJ2-5	CASSQAGSRETQYF
TRBV6-2/TRBV6-3	15	-	TRBJ2-1	CASSYSPFGGNEQFF
TRBV24-1	16	-	TRBJ2-2	CATSDSGTELTGELFF
TRBV6-5	14	-	TRBJ2-7	CASSSQVLGDEQYF
TRBV4-3	16	-	TRBJ2-6	CASSQAPTSGANVLTF
TRBV4-1	16	TRBD1	TRBJ2-3	CASSPRGTGSTDTQYF
TRBV12-3/TRBV12-4	15	TRBD1	TRBJ2-1	CASSSGQGAHNEQFF
TRBV28	18	TRBD1	TRBJ2-1	CASSLATGTAISGNEQFF
TRBV4-1	15	-	TRBJ2-4	CASSHPSGSGNIQYF
TRBV4-2	12	-	TRBJ2-1	CASSQVEREQFF
TRBV5-1	17	TRBD2	TRBJ2-3	CASSLAAREGVTDTQYF
TRBV6-5	15	-	TRBJ1-1	CASSSLRAWPTEAFF
TRBV20-1	14	TRBD1	TRBJ2-5	CSARGYEAGETQYF
TRBV12-3/TRBV12-4	13	-	TRBJ1-1	CASSFQGSREAFF
TRBV30	13	-	TRBJ1-1	CAWSVQLNTEAFF
TRBV28	14	-	TRBJ2-7	CASSLFQGPYEQYF
TRBV5-6	14	-	TRBJ1-4	CASSEGTELKLVFF
TRBV5-1	14	-	TRBJ1-1	CASSSDTMNTEAFF
TRBV28	13	-	TRBJ2-7	CATQGLALYEQYF
TRBV20-1	15	TRBD1	TRBJ1-1	CSAREQGRWNTEAFF
TRBV9	15	-	TRBJ2-3	CASSGDPRVTDTQYF
TRBV11-2	18	TRBD2	TRBJ2-7	CASSLEWVASGRRYEQYF
TRBV12-3/TRBV12-4	13	-	TRBJ2-7	CASRGWGDHEQYF
TRBV10-3	12	-	TRBJ2-7	CAISEFSYEQYF